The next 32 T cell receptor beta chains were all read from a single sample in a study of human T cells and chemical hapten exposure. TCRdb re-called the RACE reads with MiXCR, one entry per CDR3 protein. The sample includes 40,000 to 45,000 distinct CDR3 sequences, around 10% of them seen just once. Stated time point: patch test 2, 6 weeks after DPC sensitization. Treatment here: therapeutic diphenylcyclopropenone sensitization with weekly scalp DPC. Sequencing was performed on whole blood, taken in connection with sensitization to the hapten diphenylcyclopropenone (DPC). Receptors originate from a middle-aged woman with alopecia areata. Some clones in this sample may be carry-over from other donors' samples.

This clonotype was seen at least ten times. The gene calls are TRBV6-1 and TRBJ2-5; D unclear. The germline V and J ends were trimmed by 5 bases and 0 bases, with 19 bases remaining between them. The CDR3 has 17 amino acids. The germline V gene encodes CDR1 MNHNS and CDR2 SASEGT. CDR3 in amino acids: CASSSDHFDLYQETQYF. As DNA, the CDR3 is TGTGCCAGCAGTTCGGACCACTTTGACCTGTACCAAGAGACCCAGTACTTC.

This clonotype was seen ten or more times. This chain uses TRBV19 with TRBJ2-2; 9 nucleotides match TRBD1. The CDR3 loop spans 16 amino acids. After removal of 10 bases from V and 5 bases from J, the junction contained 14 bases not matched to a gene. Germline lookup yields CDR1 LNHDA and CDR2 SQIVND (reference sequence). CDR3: CATQKGGTGRTGELFF. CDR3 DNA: TGTGCCACCCAAAAAGGAGGGACAGGGCGAACCGGGGAGCTGTTTTTT.

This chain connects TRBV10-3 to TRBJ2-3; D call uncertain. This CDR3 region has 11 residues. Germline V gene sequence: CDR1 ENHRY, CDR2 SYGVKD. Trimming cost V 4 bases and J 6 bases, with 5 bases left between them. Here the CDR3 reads CAISGSDTQYF. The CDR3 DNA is TGTGCCATCAGTGGTAGCGATACGCAGTATTTT.

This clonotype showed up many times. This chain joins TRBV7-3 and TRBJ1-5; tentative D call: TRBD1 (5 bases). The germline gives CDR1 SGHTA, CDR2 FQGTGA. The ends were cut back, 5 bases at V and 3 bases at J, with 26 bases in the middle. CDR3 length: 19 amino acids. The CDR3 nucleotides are TGTGCCAGCAGCGAAATAGATCCGGGACCGCCTTCGACCAATCAGCCCCAGCATTTT. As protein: CASSEIDPGPPSTNQPQHF.

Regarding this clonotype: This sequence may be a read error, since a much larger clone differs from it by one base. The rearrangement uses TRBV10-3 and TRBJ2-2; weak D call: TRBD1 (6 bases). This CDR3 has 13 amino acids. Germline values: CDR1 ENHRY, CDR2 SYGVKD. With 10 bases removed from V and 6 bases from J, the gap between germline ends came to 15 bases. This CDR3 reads CASGVGAPGELFF. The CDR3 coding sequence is TGTGCCAGCGGAGTGGGGGCGCCCGGGGAGCTGTTTTTT.

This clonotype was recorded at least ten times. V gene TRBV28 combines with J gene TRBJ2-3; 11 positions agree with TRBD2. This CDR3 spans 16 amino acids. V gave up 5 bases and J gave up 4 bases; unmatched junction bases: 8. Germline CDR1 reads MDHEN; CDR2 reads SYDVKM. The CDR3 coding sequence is TGTGCCAGCAGTCTCCTAGCGGGGGGTAACTCAGATACGCAGTATTTT. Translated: CASSLLAGGNSDTQYF.

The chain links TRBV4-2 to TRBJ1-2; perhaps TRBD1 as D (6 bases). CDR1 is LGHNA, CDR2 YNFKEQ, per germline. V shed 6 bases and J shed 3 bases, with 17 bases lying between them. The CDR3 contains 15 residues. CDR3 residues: CASSPSGGGYYGYTF. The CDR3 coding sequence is TGTGCCAGCAGTCCAAGCGGGGGCGGATACTATGGCTACACCTTC.

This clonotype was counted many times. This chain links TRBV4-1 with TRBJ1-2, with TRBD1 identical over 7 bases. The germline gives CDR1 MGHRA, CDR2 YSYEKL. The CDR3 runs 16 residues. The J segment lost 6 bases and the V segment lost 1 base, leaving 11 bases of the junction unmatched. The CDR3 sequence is CASSQGPGQSRDGYTF. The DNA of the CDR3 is TGCGCCAGCAGCCAAGGTCCGGGACAGAGCAGAGATGGCTACACCTTC.

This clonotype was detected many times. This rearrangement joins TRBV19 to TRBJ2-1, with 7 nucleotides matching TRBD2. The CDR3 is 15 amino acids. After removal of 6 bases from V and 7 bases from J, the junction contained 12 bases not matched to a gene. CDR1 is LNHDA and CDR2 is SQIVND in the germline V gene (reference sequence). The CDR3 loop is CASRGRGSPWNEQFF. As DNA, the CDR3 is TGTGCCAGTAGGGGGAGGGGCTCTCCCTGGAATGAGCAGTTCTTC.

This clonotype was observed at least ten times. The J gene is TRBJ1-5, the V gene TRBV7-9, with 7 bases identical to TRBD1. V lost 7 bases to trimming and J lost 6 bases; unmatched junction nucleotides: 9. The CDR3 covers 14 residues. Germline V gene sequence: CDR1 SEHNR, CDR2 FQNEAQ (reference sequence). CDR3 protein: CASTLSGGSQPQHF. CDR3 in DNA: TGTGCCAGCACCCTCTCAGGGGGGAGTCAGCCCCAGCATTTT.

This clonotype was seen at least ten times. DNA of the CDR3: TGTGCCAGCAGTTTATTCCAGGGGGCCCAAGAGACCCAGTACTTC. Amino acid sequence: CASSLFQGAQETQYF. The chain employs TRBV27 and TRBJ2-5; 8 bases map to TRBD1. The CDR3 spans 15 residues. CDR1 MNHEY and CDR2 SMNVEV come from the germline V gene (reference sequence). V gave up 1 base and J gave up 1 base; unmatched junction bases: 2.

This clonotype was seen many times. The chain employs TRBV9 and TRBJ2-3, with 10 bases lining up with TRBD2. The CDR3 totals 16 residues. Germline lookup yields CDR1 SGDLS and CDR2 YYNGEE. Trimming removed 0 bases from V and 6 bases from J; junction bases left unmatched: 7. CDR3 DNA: TGTGCCAGCAGCGTAGGGCTAGCGGGGGCGAGCGATACGCAGTATTTT. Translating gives CASSVGLAGASDTQYF. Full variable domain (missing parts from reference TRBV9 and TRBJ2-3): DSGVTQTPKHLITATGQRVTLRCSPRSGDLSVYWYQQSLDQGLQFLIQYYNGEERAKGNILERFSAQQFPDLHSELNLSSLELGDSALYFCASSVGLAGASDTQYFGPGTRLTVL.

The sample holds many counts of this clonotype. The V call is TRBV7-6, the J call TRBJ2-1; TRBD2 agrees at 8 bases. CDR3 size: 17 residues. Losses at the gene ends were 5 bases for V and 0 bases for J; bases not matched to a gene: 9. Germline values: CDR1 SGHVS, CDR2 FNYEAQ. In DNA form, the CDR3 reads TGTGCCAGCAGCCCCATACGCGGGGGGAGCTCCTACAATGAGCAGTTCTTC. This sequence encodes CASSPIRGGSSYNEQFF.

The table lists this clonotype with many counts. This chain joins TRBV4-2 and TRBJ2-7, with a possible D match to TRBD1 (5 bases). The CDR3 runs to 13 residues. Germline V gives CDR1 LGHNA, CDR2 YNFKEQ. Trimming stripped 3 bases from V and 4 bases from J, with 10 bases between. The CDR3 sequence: CASSQTVTYEQYF. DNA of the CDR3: TGTGCCAGCAGCCAGACAGTGACATACGAGCAGTACTTC.

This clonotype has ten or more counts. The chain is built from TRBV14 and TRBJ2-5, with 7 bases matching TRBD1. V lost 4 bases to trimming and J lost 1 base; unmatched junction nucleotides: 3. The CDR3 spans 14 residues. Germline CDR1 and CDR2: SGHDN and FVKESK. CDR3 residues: CASSRNRGQETQYF. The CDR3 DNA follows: TGTGCCAGCAGCCGCAACAGGGGCCAAGAGACCCAGTACTTC.

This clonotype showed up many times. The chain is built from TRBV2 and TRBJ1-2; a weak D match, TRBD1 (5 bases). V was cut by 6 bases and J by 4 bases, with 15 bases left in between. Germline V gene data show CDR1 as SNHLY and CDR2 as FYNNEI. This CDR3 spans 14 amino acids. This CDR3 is CASRPPGRLYGYTF. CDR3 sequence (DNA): TGTGCCAGCAGGCCTCCGGGACGACTCTATGGCTACACCTTC.

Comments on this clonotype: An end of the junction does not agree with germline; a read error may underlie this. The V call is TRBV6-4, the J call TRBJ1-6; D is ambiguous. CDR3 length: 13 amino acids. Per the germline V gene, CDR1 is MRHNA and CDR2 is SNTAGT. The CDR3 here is CASSNSKESPLHF. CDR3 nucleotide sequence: TGTGCCAGCAGTAACTCCAAGGAGTCACCCCTCCACTTT.

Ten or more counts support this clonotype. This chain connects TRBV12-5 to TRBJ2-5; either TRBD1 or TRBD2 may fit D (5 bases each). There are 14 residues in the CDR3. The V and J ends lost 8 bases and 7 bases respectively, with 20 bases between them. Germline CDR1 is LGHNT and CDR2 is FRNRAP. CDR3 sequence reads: CASNRDGLIGTQYF. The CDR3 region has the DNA TGTGCTAGTAACCGGGACGGCCTAATTGGGACCCAGTACTTC. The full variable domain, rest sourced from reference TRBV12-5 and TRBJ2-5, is DARVTQTPRHKVTEMGQEVTMRCQPILGHNTVFWYRQTMMQGLELLAYFRNRAPLDDSGMPKDRFSAEMPDATLATLKIQPSEPRDSAVYFCASNRDGLIGTQYFGPGTRLLVL.

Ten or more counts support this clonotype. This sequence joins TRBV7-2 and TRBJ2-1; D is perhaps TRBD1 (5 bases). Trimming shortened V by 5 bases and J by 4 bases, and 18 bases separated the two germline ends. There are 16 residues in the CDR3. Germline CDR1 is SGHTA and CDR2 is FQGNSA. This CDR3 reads CASSRQVQGRYNEQFF. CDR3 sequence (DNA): TGTGCCAGCAGCCGTCAGGTCCAGGGTCGGTACAATGAGCAGTTCTTC.

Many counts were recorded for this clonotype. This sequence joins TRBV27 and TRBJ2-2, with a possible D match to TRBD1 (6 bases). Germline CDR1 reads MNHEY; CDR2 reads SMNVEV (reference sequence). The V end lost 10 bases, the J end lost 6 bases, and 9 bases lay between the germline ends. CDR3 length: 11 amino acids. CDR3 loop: CATSGAGELFF. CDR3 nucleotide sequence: TGTGCCACCTCAGGGGCCGGGGAGCTGTTTTTT.

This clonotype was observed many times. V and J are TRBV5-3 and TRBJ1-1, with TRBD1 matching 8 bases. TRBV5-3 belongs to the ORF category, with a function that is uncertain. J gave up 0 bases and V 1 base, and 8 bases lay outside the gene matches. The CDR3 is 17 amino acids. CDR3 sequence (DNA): TGTGCCAGAAGCTTGTCAGGGGGCTGGAGGATGAACACTGAAGCTTTCTTT. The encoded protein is CARSLSGGWRMNTEAFF.

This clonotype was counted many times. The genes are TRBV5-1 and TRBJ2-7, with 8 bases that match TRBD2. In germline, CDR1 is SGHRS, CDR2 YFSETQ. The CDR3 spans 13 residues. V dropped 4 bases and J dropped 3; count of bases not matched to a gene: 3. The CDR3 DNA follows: TGCGCCAGCAGCGGGGGACTAGTCTACGAGCAGTACTTC. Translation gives CASSGGLVYEQYF.

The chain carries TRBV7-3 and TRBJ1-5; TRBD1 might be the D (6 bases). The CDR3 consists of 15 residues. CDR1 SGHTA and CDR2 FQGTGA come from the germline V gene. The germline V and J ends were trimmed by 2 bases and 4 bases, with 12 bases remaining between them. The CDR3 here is CASSLFGGSNQPQHF. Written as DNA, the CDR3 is TGTGCCAGCAGCTTATTTGGGGGCAGTAATCAGCCCCAGCATTTT.

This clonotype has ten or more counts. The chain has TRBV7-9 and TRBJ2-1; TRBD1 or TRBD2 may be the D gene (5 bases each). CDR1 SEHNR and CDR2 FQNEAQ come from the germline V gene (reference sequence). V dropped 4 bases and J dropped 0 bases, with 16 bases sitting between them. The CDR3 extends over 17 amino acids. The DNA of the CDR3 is TGTGCCAGCAGCTCCAGAGGGACCCAGAGCTCCTACAATGAGCAGTTCTTC. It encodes CASSSRGTQSSYNEQFF.

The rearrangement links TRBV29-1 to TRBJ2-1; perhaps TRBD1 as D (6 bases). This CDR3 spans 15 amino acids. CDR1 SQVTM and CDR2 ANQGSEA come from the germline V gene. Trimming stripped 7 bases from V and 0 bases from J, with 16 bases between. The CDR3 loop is CSGSGTDSSYNEQFF. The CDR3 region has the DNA TGCAGCGGGTCCGGGACGGACAGCTCCTACAATGAGCAGTTCTTC.

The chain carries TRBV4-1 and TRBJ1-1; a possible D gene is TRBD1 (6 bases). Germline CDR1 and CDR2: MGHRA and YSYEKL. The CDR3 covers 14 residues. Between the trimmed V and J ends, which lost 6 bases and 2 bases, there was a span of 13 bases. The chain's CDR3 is CASSRGGDNTEAFF. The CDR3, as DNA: TGCGCCAGCAGTCGGGGGGGCGATAACACTGAAGCTTTCTTT.

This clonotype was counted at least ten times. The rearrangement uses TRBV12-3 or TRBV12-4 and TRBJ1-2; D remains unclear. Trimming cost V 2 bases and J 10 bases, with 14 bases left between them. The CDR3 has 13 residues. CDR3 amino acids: CASSLSAATFYTF. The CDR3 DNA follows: TGTGCCAGCAGTTTATCGGCAGCAACATTCTACACCTTC.

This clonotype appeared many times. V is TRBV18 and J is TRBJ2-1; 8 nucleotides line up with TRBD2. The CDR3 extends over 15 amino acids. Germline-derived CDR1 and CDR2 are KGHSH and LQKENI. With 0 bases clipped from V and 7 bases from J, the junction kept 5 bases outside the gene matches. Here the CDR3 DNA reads TGTGCCAGCTCACCACCTCCGGGGGGGGTGAATGAGCAGTTCTTC. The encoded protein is CASSPPPGGVNEQFF.

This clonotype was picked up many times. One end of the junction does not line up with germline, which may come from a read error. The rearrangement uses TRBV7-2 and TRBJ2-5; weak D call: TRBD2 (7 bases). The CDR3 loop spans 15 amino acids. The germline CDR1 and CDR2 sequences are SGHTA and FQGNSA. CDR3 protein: CASSSPGGAQGTQYF. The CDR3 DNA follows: TGTGCCAGCAGCTCCCCTGGGGGGGCCCAAGGGACCCAGTACTTC.

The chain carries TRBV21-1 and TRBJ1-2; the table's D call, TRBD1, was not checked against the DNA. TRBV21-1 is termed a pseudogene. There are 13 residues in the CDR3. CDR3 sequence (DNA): TGTGCCAGCCCCCGGGGGCAGGGGTGCGGCTACACCTTC. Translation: CASPRGQGCGYTF.

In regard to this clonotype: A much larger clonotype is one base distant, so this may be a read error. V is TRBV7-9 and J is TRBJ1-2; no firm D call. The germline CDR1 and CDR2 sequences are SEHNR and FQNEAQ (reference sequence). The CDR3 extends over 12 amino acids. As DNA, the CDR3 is TGTGCCAGCAGCTTAGGAGCATATGGCCACACCTTC. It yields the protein CASSLGAYGHTF.

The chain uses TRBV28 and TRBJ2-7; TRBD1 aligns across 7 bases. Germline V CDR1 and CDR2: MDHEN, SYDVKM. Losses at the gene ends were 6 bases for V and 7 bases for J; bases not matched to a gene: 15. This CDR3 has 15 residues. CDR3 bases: TGTGCCAGCAGCGGGACAGATGGGTCTCCTACGGAGCAGTACTTC. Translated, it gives CASSGTDGSPTEQYF.